This T cell receptor beta chain was observed in a study of OX40 agonist ivuxolimab in advanced cancers. Background on the study: Patients undergoing dose escalation presented with hepatocellular carcinoma, melanoma, renal cell or head and neck cancer.

Turning to this clone: The antigen remains undetermined.

Assay: immunoSEQ multiplex PCR; the TCRdb copy retains only in-frame clones and omits some. Of tens of thousands of clones listed, approximately 89% were seen once; the top ten hold 10% to 15%. The CDR3 contains 14 residues. Germline V gene lookup returns CDR1 LNHNV and CDR2 YYDKDF (reference sequence). V dropped 5 bases and J dropped 0 bases, with 8 bases sitting between them. Study-wide results and limits: Expanded clones tended on average to be more numerous among CD8+ T cells than CD4+.

This clonotype was obtained from an adult with an advanced solid tumor such as melanoma, head and neck, liver or kidney cancer. The chain carries TRBV15 and TRBJ1-3; D perhaps matches TRBD1 (5 bases). The sample in question was CD4+ or CD8+ T cells sorted from blood, obtained in a trial of the OX40 agonist ivuxolimab. The CDR3 sequence: CATSSGASGNTIYF. The CDR3 nucleotides read TGTGCCACCAGCTCTGGGGCCTCTGGAAACACCATATATTTT.